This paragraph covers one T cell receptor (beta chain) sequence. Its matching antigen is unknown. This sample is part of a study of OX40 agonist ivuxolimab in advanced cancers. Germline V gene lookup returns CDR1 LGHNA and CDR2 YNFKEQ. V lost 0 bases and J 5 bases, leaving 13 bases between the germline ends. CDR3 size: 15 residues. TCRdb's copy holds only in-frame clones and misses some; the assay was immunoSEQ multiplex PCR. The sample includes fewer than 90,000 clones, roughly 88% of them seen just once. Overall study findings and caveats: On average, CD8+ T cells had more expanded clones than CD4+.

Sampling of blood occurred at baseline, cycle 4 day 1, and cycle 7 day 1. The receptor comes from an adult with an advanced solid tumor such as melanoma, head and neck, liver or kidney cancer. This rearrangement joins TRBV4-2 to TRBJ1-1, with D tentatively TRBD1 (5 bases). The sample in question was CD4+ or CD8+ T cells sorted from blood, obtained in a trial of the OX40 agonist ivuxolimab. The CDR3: CASSQDPGGVTEAFF. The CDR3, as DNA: TGTGCCAGCAGCCAAGATCCTGGGGGTGTTACTGAAGCTTTCTTT.